The 2 T cell receptor beta chains below were found in one sample sequenced in a study of prognosis after radiotherapy for stage I lung cancer. Two-round multiplex PCR on genomic DNA was the method by which TCR beta CDR3 was amplified. Gene-specific TRBV and TRBJ primers were used in PCR round one. TCRdb processed the multiplex PCR reads anew with MiXCR; each CDR3 protein has one entry. The top ten clones hold around 41% of a sample with about 15,000 distinct CDR3 sequences, over 15% of them seen once. The source was PBMCs, collected before or after stereotactic body radiation therapy (not recorded which). Every receptor here comes from a donor aged 50 or older with non-small cell lung cancer.

This clonotype was observed many times. DNA for the CDR3: TGTGCCAGCAGCCCCCCGACTAGCGGGATGGGCCAAGAGACCCAGTACTTC. The encoded protein is CASSPPTSGMGQETQYF. The chain carries TRBV3-1 and TRBJ2-5, with 11 positions matching TRBD2. V dropped 4 bases and J dropped 1; count of bases not matched to a gene: 8. There are 17 residues in the CDR3. Germline lookup yields CDR1 LGHDT and CDR2 YNNKEL (reference sequence).

To note about this clonotype: It is likely a read error: a sequence one base away is far more abundant. J is TRBJ2-1 and V is TRBV7-9; 8 bases fit TRBD1. Germline V gives CDR1 SEHNR, CDR2 FQNEAQ (reference sequence). This CDR3 is built from 15 residues. V dropped 6 bases and J dropped 5; count of bases not matched to a gene: 9. CDR3 region: CASSRRTGRHNEQFF. CDR3 sequence (DNA): TGTGCCAGCAGTCGCAGGACAGGGCGGCACAATGAGCAGTTCTTC.